What follows describes a single T cell receptor (beta chain). Authors' data handling: The assay estimated nucleated cells by amplifying reference gene primers. Profiled with immunoSEQ multiplex PCR; TCRdb holds only in-frame clones, not every one. V, J and clone size were drawn from that table, and D and trimming were deduced from the DNA. Of about 240,000 clones listed, roughly 80% are singletons. The germline V gene encodes CDR1 WNHNN and CDR2 SYGVQD (reference sequence). V was cut by 6 bases and J by 11 bases, with 8 bases left in between. CDR3 length equals 10 residues. The sample originates from a study of blood T cell repertoires in COVID-19. As for the study in general: The United States, Italy and Spain supplied acute and convalescent COVID-19 samples. The analysed material was cDNA or gDNA that came from T cells, B-cell-depleted T cells, or PBMCs.

The chain links TRBV10-1 to TRBJ1-3, with a weak D call TRBD1 (6 bases). Sequencing was done on a sample of peripheral blood. The sequence was obtained from a woman aged 55 to 70 with active or convalescent COVID-19. In DNA, the CDR3 is TGCGCCAGCAGACAGGGTCCCATATATTTT. Its translation is CASRQGPIYF.